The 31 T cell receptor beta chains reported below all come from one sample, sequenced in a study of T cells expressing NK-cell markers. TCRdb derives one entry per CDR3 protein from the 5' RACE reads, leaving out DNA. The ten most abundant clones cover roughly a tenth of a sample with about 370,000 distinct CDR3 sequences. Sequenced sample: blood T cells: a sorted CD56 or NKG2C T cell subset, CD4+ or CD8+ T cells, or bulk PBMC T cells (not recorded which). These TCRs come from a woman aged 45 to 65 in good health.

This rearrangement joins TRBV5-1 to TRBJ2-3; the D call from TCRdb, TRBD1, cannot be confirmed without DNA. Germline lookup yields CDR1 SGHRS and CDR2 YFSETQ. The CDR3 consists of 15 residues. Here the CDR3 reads CASSALQGVTDTQYF.

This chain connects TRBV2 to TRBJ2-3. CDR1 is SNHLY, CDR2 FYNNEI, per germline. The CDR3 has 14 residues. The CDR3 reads CASSHSEGTDTQYF.

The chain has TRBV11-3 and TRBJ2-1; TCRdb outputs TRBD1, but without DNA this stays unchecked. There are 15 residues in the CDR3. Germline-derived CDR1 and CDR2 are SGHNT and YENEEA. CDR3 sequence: CASSLGRRLHNEQFF. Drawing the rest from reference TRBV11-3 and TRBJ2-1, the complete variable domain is EAGVVQSPRYKIIEKKQPVAFWCNPISGHNTLYWYLQNLGQGPELLIRYENEEAVDDSQLPKDRFSAERLKGVDSTLKIQPAELGDSAVYLCASSLGRRLHNEQFFGPGTRLTVL.

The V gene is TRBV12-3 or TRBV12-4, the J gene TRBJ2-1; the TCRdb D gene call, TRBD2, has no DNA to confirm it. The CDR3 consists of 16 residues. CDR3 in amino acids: CASSLVRLAGVDEQFF.

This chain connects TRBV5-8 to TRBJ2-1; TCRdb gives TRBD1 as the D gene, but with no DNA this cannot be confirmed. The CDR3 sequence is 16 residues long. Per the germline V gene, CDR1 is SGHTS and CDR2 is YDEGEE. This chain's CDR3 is CASSGRGRFLYNEQFF. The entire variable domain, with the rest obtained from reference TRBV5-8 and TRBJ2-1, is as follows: EAGVTQSPTHLIKTRGQQATLRCSPISGHTSVYWYQQALGLGLQFLLWYDEGEERNRGNFPPRFSGRQFPNYSSELNVNALELEDSALYLCASSGRGRFLYNEQFFGPGTRLTVL.

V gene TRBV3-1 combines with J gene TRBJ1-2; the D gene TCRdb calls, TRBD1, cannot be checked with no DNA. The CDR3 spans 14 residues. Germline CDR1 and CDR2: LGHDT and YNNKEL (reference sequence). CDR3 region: CALFKGADWYGYTF.

The CDR3 is CASSLVPTLRDTQYF. The V and J genes are TRBV11-2 and TRBJ2-3; TCRdb selects TRBD1, and the lack of DNA leaves this call unchecked. CDR1 is SGHAT and CDR2 is FQNNGV in the germline V gene. The CDR3 runs to 15 residues. Complete variable domain (other parts from reference TRBV11-2 and TRBJ2-3): EAGVAQSPRYKIIEKRQSVAFWCNPISGHATLYWYQQILGQGPKLLIQFQNNGVVDDSQLPKDRFSAERLKGVDSTLKIQPAKLEDSAVYLCASSLVPTLRDTQYFGPGTRLTVL.

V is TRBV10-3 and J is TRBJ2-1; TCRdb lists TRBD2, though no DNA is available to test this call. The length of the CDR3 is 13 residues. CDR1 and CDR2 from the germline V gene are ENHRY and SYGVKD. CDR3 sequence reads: CAIGLALDDEQFF.

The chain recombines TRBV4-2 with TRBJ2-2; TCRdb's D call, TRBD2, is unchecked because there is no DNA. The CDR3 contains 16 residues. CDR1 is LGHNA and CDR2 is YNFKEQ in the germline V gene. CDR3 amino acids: CASSQGLAANTGELFF.

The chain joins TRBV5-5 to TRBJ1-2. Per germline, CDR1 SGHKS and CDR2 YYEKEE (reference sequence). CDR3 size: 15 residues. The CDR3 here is CASSSGPPANYGYTF.

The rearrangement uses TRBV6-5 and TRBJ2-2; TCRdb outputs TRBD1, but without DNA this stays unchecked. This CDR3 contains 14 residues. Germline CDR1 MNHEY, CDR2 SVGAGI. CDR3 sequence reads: CASSQGQYTGELFF.

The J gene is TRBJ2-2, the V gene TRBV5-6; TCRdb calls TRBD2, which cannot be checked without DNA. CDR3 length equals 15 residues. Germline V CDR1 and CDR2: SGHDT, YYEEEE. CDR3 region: CASSYPGTSLGELFF.

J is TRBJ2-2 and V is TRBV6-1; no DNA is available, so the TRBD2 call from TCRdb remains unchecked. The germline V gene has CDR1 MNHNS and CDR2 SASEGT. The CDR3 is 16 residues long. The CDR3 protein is CASSELTSGSGGELFF.

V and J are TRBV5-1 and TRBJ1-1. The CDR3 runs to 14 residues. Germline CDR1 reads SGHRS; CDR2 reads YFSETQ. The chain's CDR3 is CASSPTGLGTEAFF.

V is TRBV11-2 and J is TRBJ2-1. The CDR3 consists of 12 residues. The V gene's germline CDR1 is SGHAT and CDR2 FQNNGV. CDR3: CASSSVAGQSVF.

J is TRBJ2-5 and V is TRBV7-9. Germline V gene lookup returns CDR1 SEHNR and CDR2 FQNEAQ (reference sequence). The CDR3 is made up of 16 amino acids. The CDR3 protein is CASSSTTLQSWGTQYF.

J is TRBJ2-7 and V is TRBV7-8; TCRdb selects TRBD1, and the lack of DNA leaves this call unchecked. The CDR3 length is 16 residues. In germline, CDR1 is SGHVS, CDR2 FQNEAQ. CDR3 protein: CASSDRQGANSYEQYF.

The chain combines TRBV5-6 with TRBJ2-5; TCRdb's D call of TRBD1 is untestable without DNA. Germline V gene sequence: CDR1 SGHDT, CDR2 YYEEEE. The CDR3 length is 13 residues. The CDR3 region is CASSLGTVETQYF.

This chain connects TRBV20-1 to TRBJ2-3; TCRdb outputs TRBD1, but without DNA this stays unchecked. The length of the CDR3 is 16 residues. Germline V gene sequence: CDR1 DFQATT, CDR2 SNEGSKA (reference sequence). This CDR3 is CSAGVPVGGSTDTQYF.

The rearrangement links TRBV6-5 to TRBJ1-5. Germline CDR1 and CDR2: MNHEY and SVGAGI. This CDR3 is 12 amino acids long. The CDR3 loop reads CASSDSPWPQHF.

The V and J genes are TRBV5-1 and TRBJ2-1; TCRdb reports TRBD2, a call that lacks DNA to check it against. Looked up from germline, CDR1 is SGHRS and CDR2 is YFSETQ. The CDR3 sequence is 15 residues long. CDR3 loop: CASSLPGGIGNEQFF.

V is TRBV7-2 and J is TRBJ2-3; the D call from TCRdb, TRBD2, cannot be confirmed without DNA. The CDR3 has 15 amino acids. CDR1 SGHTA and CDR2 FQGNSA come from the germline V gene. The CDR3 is CASSTGLRGTDTQYF.

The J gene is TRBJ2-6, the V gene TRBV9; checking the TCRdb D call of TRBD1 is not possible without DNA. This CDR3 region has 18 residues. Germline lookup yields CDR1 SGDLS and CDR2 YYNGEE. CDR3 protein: CASTVAGTGGLGANVLTF.

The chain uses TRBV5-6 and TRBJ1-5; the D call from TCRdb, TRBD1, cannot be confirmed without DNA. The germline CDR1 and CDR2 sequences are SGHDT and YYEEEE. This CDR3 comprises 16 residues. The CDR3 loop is CASSLVGQGERQPQHF. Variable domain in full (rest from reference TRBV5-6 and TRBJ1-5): DAGVTQSPTHLIKTRGQQVTLRCSPKSGHDTVSWYQQALGQGPQFIFQYYEEEERQRGNFPDRFSGHQFPNYSSELNVNALLLGDSALYLCASSLVGQGERQPQHFGDGTRLSIL.

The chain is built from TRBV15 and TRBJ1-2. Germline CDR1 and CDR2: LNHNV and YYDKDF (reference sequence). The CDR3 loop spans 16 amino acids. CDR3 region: CATSRDRGGAGYGYTF.

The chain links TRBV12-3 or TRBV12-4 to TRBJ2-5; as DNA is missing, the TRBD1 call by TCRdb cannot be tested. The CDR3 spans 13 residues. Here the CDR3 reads CASSSSGDLTQYF.

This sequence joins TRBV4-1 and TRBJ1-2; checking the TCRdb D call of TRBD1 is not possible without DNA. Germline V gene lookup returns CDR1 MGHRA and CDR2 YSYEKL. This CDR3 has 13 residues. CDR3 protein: CASSQHRGGGYTF.

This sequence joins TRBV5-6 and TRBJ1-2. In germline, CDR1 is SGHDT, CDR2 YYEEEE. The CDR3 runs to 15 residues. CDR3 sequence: CASSPGRTANYGYTF.

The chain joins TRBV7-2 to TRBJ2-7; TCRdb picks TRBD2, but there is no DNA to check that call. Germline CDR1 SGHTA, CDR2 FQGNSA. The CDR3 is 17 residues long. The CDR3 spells CASSLSSQRHSFYEQYF.

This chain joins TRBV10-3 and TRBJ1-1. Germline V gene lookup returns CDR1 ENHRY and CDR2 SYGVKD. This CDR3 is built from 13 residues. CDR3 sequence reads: CAINPRMNTEAFF.

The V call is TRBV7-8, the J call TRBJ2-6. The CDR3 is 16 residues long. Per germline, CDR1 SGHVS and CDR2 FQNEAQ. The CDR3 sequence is CASSFRRNSGANVLTF.